The source of this TCR beta chain is a study of identical twins. This clonotype was recorded at least ten times. Its antigen is undetermined. Template switching supplied a universal primer site; unique molecular identifiers were carried on the cDNA. TCRdb ran MiXCR on the 5' RACE reads and lists one entry per CDR3 protein. The data hold 640,000 or so distinct CDR3 sequences, with 5.5% to 6.5% observed a single time. The germline V gene has CDR1 SGHRS and CDR2 YFSETQ. This CDR3 is built from 16 residues. V gave up 2 bases and J gave up 0 bases, with 11 bases separating them. Study-level findings and limits: Invariant MAIT and iNKT cells may have partly biased zero-insertion analyses. The study based its conclusions on cross-sectional statistical analysis and did not follow the same donors.

The gene calls are TRBV5-1 and TRBJ2-2, with D perhaps TRBD2 (5 bases). The material sequenced was naive T cells sorted from blood. This TCR derives from a man younger than 35 in good health. The CDR3 loop is CASSFLATPNTGELFF. For the CDR3, the DNA is TGCGCCAGCAGCTTCTTAGCGACCCCGAACACCGGGGAGCTGTTTTTT.